This TCR beta chain is drawn from a study of blood T cell repertoires in COVID-19. Study at large: COVID-19 samples from acute and convalescent phases originated in the United States, Italy and Spain. In each case, the material was cDNA or gDNA derived from T cells, B-cell-depleted T cells, or PBMCs.

Libraries were prepared by immunoSEQ multiplex PCR; TCRdb keeps only in-frame clonotypes and omits some of them. The sample yields under 200,000 clones, around 83% seen once. This clonotype originated in a woman of 80 years or more with acute or convalescent COVID-19. Sequencing input: peripheral blood.

CDR3 amino acids: CASGRGTVGTGELFF. CDR3 coding DNA: TGTGCCAGCGGTAGGGGGACGGTGGGCACCGGGGAGCTGTTTTTT. This rearrangement joins TRBV25-1 to TRBJ2-2; maybe TRBD1 (6 bases). Trimming took off 8 bases at V and 4 bases at J, with 17 bases between the two ends. The CDR3 has 15 residues. Germline CDR1 is MGHDK and CDR2 is SYGVNS. Together with reference TRBV25-1 and TRBJ2-2, the CDR3 gives the full variable domain: EADIYQTPRYLVIGTGKKITLECSQTMGHDKMYWYQQDPGMELHLIHYSYGVNSTEKGDLSSESTVSRIRTEHFPLTLESARPSHTSQYLCASGRGTVGTGELFFGEGSRLTVL.